The 9 T cell receptor beta chains given below trace back to one sample, sequenced in a study of control samples from healthy donors and cancer patients. TCRdb's table, derived via immunoSEQ multiplex PCR, lists solely in-frame clones and lacks some. The data contain some 130,000 clones, about 92% of them seen just once; the ten biggest clones take up 1.7%. The sequenced sample was PBMCs. These receptor sequences come from a man aged 50 or older with head and neck cancer.

The CDR3 DNA follows: TGTGCCAGCAGCTCCCGTGGGCTAGCGGGGGGCTTCAGCACAGATACGCAGTATTTT. Its protein is CASSSRGLAGGFSTDTQYF. The V and J genes are TRBV7-6 and TRBJ2-3, with 11 nucleotides matching TRBD2. This CDR3 is 19 amino acids long. V shed 4 bases, J shed 0 bases, and the junction held 12 bases outside the gene matches. Germline V gives CDR1 SGHVS, CDR2 FNYEAQ.

This sequence joins TRBV5-4 and TRBJ2-3, with D unresolved. Trimming left V 4 bases short and J 2 bases short, with 8 bases between. Germline CDR1 is SGHNT and CDR2 is YYREEE (reference sequence). The CDR3 covers 13 residues. The CDR3 bases are TGTGCCAGCAGCCCGGAAGCCACAGATACGCAGTATTTT. This encodes CASSPEATDTQYF.

V is TRBV7-9 and J is TRBJ2-7; D gene uncertain. Germline CDR1 reads SEHNR; CDR2 reads FQNEAQ (reference sequence). The CDR3 has 12 amino acids. Trimming stripped 5 bases from V and 3 bases from J, with 8 bases between. In DNA, the CDR3 is TGTGCCAGCAGCGCGCCTTTCTACGAGCAGTACTTC. It codes for CASSAPFYEQYF.

The V gene is TRBV13, the J gene TRBJ2-3; D might be TRBD2 (6 bases). The germline V gene has CDR1 PRHDT and CDR2 FYEKMQ (reference sequence). V was cut by 5 bases and J by 7 bases, with 19 bases left in between. The CDR3 is made up of 15 amino acids. The CDR3 bases are TGTGCCAGCAGCCCCAGACTAGAGTCTTATCATACGCAGTATTTT. Translating it yields CASSPRLESYHTQYF.

As for this clone: The same CDR3 is also encoded by other DNA sequences in this sample. V and J are TRBV6-5 and TRBJ1-3, with unresolved D. The germline V gene encodes CDR1 MNHEY and CDR2 SVGAGI. V was clipped by 6 bases and J by 0 bases, with 6 bases between them. The CDR3 contains 13 residues. In nucleotides, the CDR3 is TGTGCCAGCAGGGAGAGCTCTGGAAACACCATATATTTT. Translating it yields CASRESSGNTIYF.

This clone showed up just once. V and J are TRBV6-5 and TRBJ1-2; 8 nucleotides agree with TRBD1. The ends lost 6 bases at V and 8 bases at J; junction bases unmatched: 5. The CDR3 is 12 amino acids. Germline CDR1 is MNHEY and CDR2 is SVGAGI. The CDR3 DNA sequence: TGTGCCAGCAGGCAGGGGGCTCGGGGCTACACCTTC. Translating gives CASRQGARGYTF.

This sequence joins TRBV6-5 and TRBJ1-2, with D possibly matching TRBD1 (5 bases). Germline V gene sequence: CDR1 MNHEY, CDR2 SVGAGI. The CDR3 runs 13 residues. The germline V and J ends were trimmed by 7 bases and 8 bases, with 17 bases remaining between them. CDR3 nucleotides: TGTGCCAGCACCGAAGGGGAAAGAAAGGGCTACACCTTC. Translation gives CASTEGERKGYTF.

This chain joins TRBV9 and TRBJ1-1, with D hard to call. The CDR3 loop spans 13 amino acids. The germline V gene has CDR1 SGDLS and CDR2 YYNGEE. Trimming removed 0 bases at V and 8 bases at J, with 11 bases between. CDR3 region: CASSVDPASEAFF. The CDR3 nucleotides read TGTGCCAGCAGCGTAGACCCTGCTTCGGAAGCTTTCTTT.

About this clone: Other DNA sequences in the sample encode the same CDR3. This sequence joins TRBV7-2 and TRBJ2-7; D gene unclear. The germline V and J ends were trimmed by 6 bases and 0 bases, with 6 bases remaining between them. CDR1 is SGHTA, CDR2 FQGNSA, per germline. This CDR3 has 12 amino acids. The CDR3 DNA is TGTGCCAGCAGTCCTAACTCCTACGAGCAGTACTTC. This translates into CASSPNSYEQYF.